The next 14 T cell receptor beta chains were all read from a single sample in a study of blood T cell repertoires in COVID-19. The table came from immunoSEQ multiplex PCR; TCRdb's copy has only in-frame clones and leaves some out. This sample has some 65,000 clones, with roughly 84% found just once. The sequencing sample was made of peripheral blood. Source of these receptors: a woman in her sixties or seventies with acute or convalescent COVID-19.

This clone was found a few times. The rearrangement uses TRBV29-1 and TRBJ1-1, with 7 nucleotides matching TRBD1. V lost 4 bases and J lost 0; bases outside the gene matches: 2. This CDR3 has 13 amino acids. Germline V gives CDR1 SQVTM, CDR2 ANQGSEA. In DNA form, the CDR3 reads TGCAGCGTTGCACAGGGGCTGAACACTGAAGCTTTCTTT. Amino acid sequence: CSVAQGLNTEAFF.

The chain has TRBV5-1 and TRBJ2-1, with TRBD1 as a possible D gene (8 bases). This CDR3 region has 16 residues. Per germline, CDR1 SGHRS and CDR2 YFSETQ. The ends were cut back, 3 bases at V and 0 bases at J, with 13 bases in the middle. CDR3 protein: CASSWEGTGSYNEQFF. DNA of the CDR3: TGCGCCAGCAGCTGGGAGGGGACAGGCTCCTACAATGAGCAGTTCTTC.

This clone appeared once. The chain employs TRBV7-9 and TRBJ1-4, with TRBD1 matching 11 bases. Germline V CDR1 and CDR2: SEHNR, FQNEAQ (reference sequence). Trimming removed 5 bases from V and 7 bases from J; junction bases left unmatched: 6. The CDR3 contains 15 residues. CDR3 sequence (DNA): TGTGCCAGCAGCCCCCCTGGGACAGGGGGTGAAAAACTGTTTTTT. It codes for CASSPPGTGGEKLFF. The full variable domain, rest sourced from reference TRBV7-9 and TRBJ1-4, is DTGVSQNPRHKITKRGQNVTFRCDPISEHNRLYWYRQTLGQGPEFLTYFQNEAQLEKSRLLSDRFSAERPKGSFSTLEIQRTEQGDSAMYLCASSPPGTGGEKLFFGSGTQLSVL.

This clone was found a few times. V usage is TRBV20-1 and J usage is TRBJ1-4; D gene uncertain. The CDR3 sequence is 10 residues long. From germline, CDR1 is DFQATT and CDR2 SNEGSKA (reference sequence). Trimming left V 3 bases short and J 12 bases short, with 8 bases between. This CDR3 is CSASKAELFF. CDR3 sequence (DNA): TGCAGTGCTAGCAAAGCGGAACTGTTTTTT.

This clone was recorded once. V and J are TRBV5-6 and TRBJ2-5; the match to TRBD2 covers 7 bases. The V gene's germline CDR1 is SGHDT and CDR2 YYEEEE. This CDR3 contains 13 residues. Trimming cost V 5 bases and J 5 bases; bases outside gene matches: 6. The CDR3 DNA reads as TGTGCCAGCAGTAAGACTAGCTGGGAGACCCAGTACTTC. Translating gives CASSKTSWETQYF. Full variable domain (missing parts from reference TRBV5-6 and TRBJ2-5): DAGVTQSPTHLIKTRGQQVTLRCSPKSGHDTVSWYQQALGQGPQFIFQYYEEEERQRGNFPDRFSGHQFPNYSSELNVNALLLGDSALYLCASSKTSWETQYFGPGTRLLVL.

The chain recombines TRBV7-8 with TRBJ2-3, with 10 bases aligning to TRBD2. Per germline, CDR1 SGHVS and CDR2 FQNEAQ. The CDR3 has 16 amino acids. The J segment lost 5 bases and the V segment lost 3 bases, leaving 8 bases of the junction unmatched. This CDR3 reads CASSFQAGGPVDTQYF. CDR3 DNA: TGTGCCAGCAGCTTCCAAGCGGGGGGGCCGGTAGATACGCAGTATTTT.

The chain's CDR3 is CATSRSLDSEEKLFF. The CDR3 coding sequence is TGTGCCACCAGCAGATCCCTCGACAGCGAGGAAAAACTGTTTTTT. The rearrangement links TRBV15 to TRBJ1-4; TRBD1 is a possible D gene (5 bases). V gave up 2 bases and J gave up 8 bases, with 15 bases separating them. Germline V gene sequence: CDR1 LNHNV, CDR2 YYDKDF (reference sequence). The CDR3 consists of 15 residues.

This sequence joins TRBV6-2 or TRBV6-3 and TRBJ1-4, with 7 bases fitting TRBD1. V lost 6 bases, J lost 2 bases, and 9 bases stayed unmatched. The CDR3 is 16 residues long. The V gene's germline CDR1 is MNHEY and CDR2 SVGEGT. The CDR3 loop reads CASSGTDLSTNEKLFF. The CDR3 coding sequence is TGTGCCAGCAGCGGGACAGATCTATCGACTAATGAAAAACTGTTTTTT.

The V call is TRBV5-4, the J call TRBJ2-7; 7 bases are shared with TRBD2. CDR3 size: 12 residues. The V segment lost 4 bases and the J segment 9 bases; nucleotides outside the gene matches: 7. The germline gives CDR1 SGHNT, CDR2 YYREEE (reference sequence). The CDR3 DNA reads as TGTGCCAGCAGCAGGGGCGGGGAGGGGCAGTACTTC. Its protein product is CASSRGGEGQYF. The full variable domain, with the rest looked up from reference TRBV5-4 and TRBJ2-7, is ETGVTQSPTHLIKTRGQQVTLRCSSQSGHNTVSWYQQALGQGPQFIFQYYREEENGRGNFPPRFSGLQFPNYSSELNVNALELDDSALYLCASSRGGEGQYFGPGTRLTVT.

The V call is TRBV5-5, the J call TRBJ2-7; 8 nucleotides line up with TRBD1. Unmatched junction bases numbered 11, after V lost 6 bases and J lost 0 bases. Looked up from germline, CDR1 is SGHKS and CDR2 is YYEKEE (reference sequence). The CDR3 is 16 residues long. The CDR3 DNA reads as TGTGCCAGCACCCCATTCACAGGGGGTCTCTCCTACGAGCAGTACTTC. Protein sequence: CASTPFTGGLSYEQYF.

This rearrangement joins TRBV24-1 to TRBJ2-1; 7 nucleotides agree with TRBD2. Germline V gene lookup returns CDR1 KGHDR and CDR2 SFDVKD. CDR3 length: 16 amino acids. V shed 4 bases, J shed 0 bases, and the junction held 5 bases outside the gene matches. The CDR3: CATSDQAGSSYNEQFF. The DNA of the CDR3 is TGTGCCACCAGTGACCAAGCGGGAAGCTCCTACAATGAGCAGTTCTTC.

The chain couples TRBV30 to TRBJ1-1; D not certain. This CDR3 is 13 amino acids long. CDR1 GTSNPN and CDR2 SVGIG come from the germline V gene (reference sequence). V was pared by 8 bases and J by 1 base, with 14 bases between. The CDR3 sequence: CARAPNSNTEAFF. In nucleotides, the CDR3 is TGTGCCCGCGCCCCGAACTCGAACACTGAAGCTTTCTTT.

The J gene is TRBJ1-1, the V gene TRBV9, with unresolved D. The CDR3 length is 13 residues. V lost 4 bases and J lost 8, with 15 bases in between. Germline V gene data show CDR1 as SGDLS and CDR2 as YYNGEE. CDR3: CASSPLQFKEAFF. The CDR3 bases are TGTGCCAGCAGCCCTTTACAGTTTAAGGAAGCTTTCTTT.

The rearrangement uses TRBV4-2 and TRBJ2-1, with 8 bases lining up with TRBD2. The V segment lost 1 base and the J segment 5 bases; nucleotides outside the gene matches: 7. The CDR3 contains 16 residues. The V gene's germline CDR1 is LGHNA and CDR2 YNFKEQ. The CDR3 DNA follows: TGTGCCAGCAGCCAAGCGGCCAGCGGGAGACACAATGAGCAGTTCTTC. Its translation: CASSQAASGRHNEQFF.